This passage covers 23 T cell receptor beta chains from one sample sequenced in a study of sequential checkpoint blockade in melanoma. Data came from immunoSEQ multiplex PCR; TCRdb stores just in-frame clones and leaves some out. The table shows under 15,000 clones, with approximately 78% occurring only once. The sample's treatment: randomized to nivolumab then ipilimumab (arm A) or the reverse (arm B). The source material was CD8+ T cells sorted from blood (inferred from file names), sampled from a patient given nivolumab and ipilimumab in sequence. These TCRs come from a human donor with melanoma.

In DNA form, the CDR3 reads TGTGCCAGCAGCTTATATCAGCGGGACCGCACCTTAAATACGCAGTATTTT. This encodes CASSLYQRDRTLNTQYF. The chain recombines TRBV11-2 with TRBJ2-3; 7 nucleotides line up with TRBD2. The CDR3 covers 17 residues. In germline, CDR1 is SGHAT, CDR2 FQNNGV. The J segment lost 7 bases and the V segment lost 2 bases, leaving 15 bases of the junction unmatched. The full variable domain, its missing parts supplied by reference TRBV11-2 and TRBJ2-3, is EAGVAQSPRYKIIEKRQSVAFWCNPISGHATLYWYQQILGQGPKLLIQFQNNGVVDDSQLPKDRFSAERLKGVDSTLKIQPAKLEDSAVYLCASSLYQRDRTLNTQYFGPGTRLTVL.

This chain connects TRBV9 to TRBJ1-2, with a tentative D call TRBD1 (5 bases). Looked up from germline, CDR1 is SGDLS and CDR2 is YYNGEE. Deletions cut 9 bases from V and 7 bases from J, with 13 bases between. The CDR3 has 11 amino acids. DNA for the CDR3: TGTGCCACTCTTTCAGGGTTTGGCTACACCTTC. Amino acids: CATLSGFGYTF.

The gene calls are TRBV29-1 and TRBJ1-1, with no clear D. V was clipped by 6 bases and J by 8 bases, with 10 bases between them. CDR1 is SQVTM and CDR2 is ANQGSEA in the germline V gene. The CDR3 covers 10 residues. The CDR3 spells CSVAPGEAFF. CDR3 in DNA: TGCAGCGTCGCCCCAGGAGAAGCTTTCTTT.

This clone has only a few counts. This rearrangement joins TRBV4-1 to TRBJ2-7; TRBD2 is a possible D gene (6 bases). CDR3 length equals 13 residues. Trimming removed 5 bases at V and 9 bases at J, with 17 bases between. CDR1 is MGHRA and CDR2 is YSYEKL in the germline V gene. The CDR3 protein is CASSYGTGGAQYF. The CDR3 nucleotides read TGCGCCAGCAGCTACGGGACTGGGGGAGCGCAGTACTTC.

The chain has TRBV6-1 and TRBJ2-2; possible D gene TRBD1, 6 bases. Trimming stripped 11 bases from V and 4 bases from J, with 14 bases between. The CDR3 contains 13 residues. The V gene's germline CDR1 is MNHNS and CDR2 SASEGT. The CDR3 region is CAHAQGLTGELFF. CDR3 coding DNA: TGTGCCCACGCACAGGGCCTCACCGGGGAGCTGTTTTTT.

The gene calls are TRBV13 and TRBJ1-4; possible D gene TRBD1, 6 bases. The V and J ends lost 5 bases and 8 bases respectively, with 15 bases between them. Looked up from germline, CDR1 is PRHDT and CDR2 is FYEKMQ (reference sequence). CDR3 length: 14 amino acids. This chain's CDR3 is CASSTRGRREKLFF. The CDR3 DNA is TGTGCCAGCAGCACCAGGGGTAGGAGGGAAAAACTGTTTTTT.

CDR3 sequence (DNA): TGTGCCAGCAGCTTTCAGGGTACTGGGGCCAACGTCCTGACTTTC. This codes for CASSFQGTGANVLTF. The chain couples TRBV7-8 to TRBJ2-6, with D possibly matching TRBD1 (5 bases). The CDR3 spans 15 residues. Germline V gene data show CDR1 as SGHVS and CDR2 as FQNEAQ. V dropped 3 bases and J dropped 2 bases, with 8 bases sitting between them.

The rearrangement links TRBV27 to TRBJ2-1; a weak D match, TRBD2 (5 bases). The CDR3 sequence is 15 residues long. Germline assignment: CDR1 MNHEY and CDR2 SMNVEV (reference sequence). V was shortened by 5 bases and J by 2 bases, with 13 bases between the two germline ends. The chain's CDR3 is CASSVRVSTYNEQFF. In nucleotides, the CDR3 is TGTGCCAGCAGTGTGCGGGTAAGCACCTACAATGAGCAGTTCTTC.

V usage is TRBV7-6 and J usage is TRBJ2-7; possibly TRBD2 for D (5 bases). V was trimmed by 1 base and J by 3 bases, leaving 13 bases between them. CDR3 length: 15 residues. From germline, CDR1 is SGHVS and CDR2 FNYEAQ. CDR3 loop: CASSLEVGSVYEQYF. In DNA, the CDR3 is TGTGCCAGCAGCTTAGAGGTAGGGAGTGTCTACGAGCAGTACTTC.

The rearrangement links TRBV7-3 to TRBJ2-7, with D possibly TRBD1 on 7 matching bases. Germline CDR1 reads SGHTA; CDR2 reads FQGTGA. CDR3 length: 15 residues. V was shortened by 1 base and J by 6 bases, with 16 bases between the two germline ends. CDR3 in DNA: TGTGCCAGCAGCTTAAGAGGAGGGGACAGATCCGAGCAGTACTTC. This codes for CASSLRGGDRSEQYF.

This clone appeared a few times. In DNA, the CDR3 is TGTGCCAGTAGTCCCCCGACAGGAAACACCATATATTTT. Its protein is CASSPPTGNTIYF. The gene calls are TRBV19 and TRBJ1-3; D not resolved. This CDR3 comprises 13 residues. From germline, CDR1 is LNHDA and CDR2 SQIVND (reference sequence). With 5 bases removed from V and 4 bases from J, the gap between germline ends came to 9 bases.

The chain links TRBV7-6 to TRBJ1-1; D gene unclear. The germline CDR1 and CDR2 sequences are SGHVS and FNYEAQ. Trimming stripped 2 bases from V and 1 base from J, with 8 bases between. The CDR3 loop spans 14 amino acids. The CDR3 nucleotides are TGTGCCAGCAGCTTACGGGTTGCGAACACTGAAGCTTTCTTT. Translation: CASSLRVANTEAFF.

CDR3 nucleotides: TGCGCCAGCAGCCAGGAGGGACAGCCCGCAAATGAAAAACTGTTTTTT. Translating it yields CASSQEGQPANEKLFF. This chain uses TRBV4-3 with TRBJ1-4; 7 positions match TRBD1. This CDR3 comprises 16 residues. V was clipped by 3 bases and J by 5 bases; unmatched bases: 9. The V gene's germline CDR1 is LGHNA and CDR2 YSLEER.

This clone was detected once. V is TRBV7-9 and J is TRBJ2-7; TRBD1 might be the D (5 bases). The CDR3 length is 13 residues. V was pared by 1 base and J by 4 bases, with 8 bases between. CDR1 and CDR2 from the germline V gene are SEHNR and FQNEAQ (reference sequence). The CDR3 loop is CASSLGAGYEQYF. As DNA, the CDR3 is TGTGCCAGCAGCTTAGGGGCAGGGTACGAGCAGTACTTC.

This clone has just one count. J is TRBJ1-1 and V is TRBV28; no firm D call. Trimming cost V 7 bases and J 4 bases, with 19 bases left between them. This CDR3 is built from 15 residues. Germline CDR1 is MDHEN and CDR2 is SYDVKM. CDR3 in amino acids: CASNPRQRRSTEAFF. The CDR3 nucleotides are TGTGCCAGCAATCCAAGGCAGAGGAGGTCCACTGAAGCTTTCTTT. Full variable domain (rest looked up from reference TRBV28 and TRBJ1-1): DVKVTQSSRYLVKRTGEKVFLECVQDMDHENMFWYRQDPGLGLRLIYFSYDVKMKEKGDIPEGYSVSREKKERFSLILESASTNQTSMYLCASNPRQRRSTEAFFGQGTRLTVV.

The chain employs TRBV4-1 and TRBJ2-7, with 9 nucleotides matching TRBD1. V gave up 1 base and J gave up 0 bases; unmatched junction bases: 1. The germline V gene encodes CDR1 MGHRA and CDR2 YSYEKL. The CDR3 has 15 residues. The CDR3 loop reads CASSQATGGSYEQYF. CDR3 DNA sequence: TGCGCCAGCAGCCAAGCGACAGGGGGCTCCTACGAGCAGTACTTC.

V usage is TRBV10-3 and J usage is TRBJ1-1; no firm D call. The CDR3 length is 12 residues. Per germline, CDR1 ENHRY and CDR2 SYGVKD. Trimming removed 6 bases from V and 0 bases from J, with 5 bases in between. The CDR3 DNA reads TGTGCCATCAGAACAATGAACACTGAAGCTTTCTTT. As protein: CAIRTMNTEAFF.

The rearrangement links TRBV4-1 to TRBJ2-1; D perhaps matches TRBD2 (5 bases). Germline CDR1 and CDR2: MGHRA and YSYEKL. Trimming took 0 bases from V and 7 from J, leaving 10 bases between them. The CDR3 consists of 14 residues. In DNA form, the CDR3 reads TGCGCCAGCAGCCAAGAAGCACGGACTAATGAGCAGTTCTTC. It translates to CASSQEARTNEQFF.

J is TRBJ1-1 and V is TRBV6-5; TRBD1 aligns across 7 bases. With 5 bases clipped from V and 8 bases from J, the junction kept 5 bases outside the gene matches. The CDR3 is made up of 12 amino acids. The germline V gene has CDR1 MNHEY and CDR2 SVGAGI. The CDR3 DNA is TGTGCCAGCAGTGAGACAGGGACCGAAGCTTTCTTT. Its protein is CASSETGTEAFF.

This chain links TRBV13 with TRBJ2-7, with D possibly being TRBD1 (6 bases). The germline gives CDR1 PRHDT, CDR2 FYEKMQ (reference sequence). The CDR3 is 15 amino acids. The V and J ends lost 0 bases and 4 bases respectively, with 13 bases between them. CDR3 loop: CASSLGLGRGYEQYF. CDR3 bases: TGTGCCAGCAGCTTAGGCCTGGGCAGGGGTTACGAGCAGTACTTC.

The chain links TRBV28 to TRBJ1-3; 8 bases align to TRBD1. The CDR3 is made up of 16 amino acids. The germline V gene encodes CDR1 MDHEN and CDR2 SYDVKM. V lost 6 bases to trimming and J lost 4 bases; unmatched junction nucleotides: 11. The CDR3 DNA sequence: TGTGCCAGCAGACCACAGGGGGGGTTTTACGGAAACACCATATATTTT. Its protein is CASRPQGGFYGNTIYF. Drawing the rest from reference TRBV28 and TRBJ1-3, the complete variable domain is DVKVTQSSRYLVKRTGEKVFLECVQDMDHENMFWYRQDPGLGLRLIYFSYDVKMKEKGDIPEGYSVSREKKERFSLILESASTNQTSMYLCASRPQGGFYGNTIYFGEGSWLTVV.

The chain uses TRBV10-3 and TRBJ2-1; no clear D gene. CDR3 size: 13 residues. Trimming removed 2 bases from V and 5 bases from J, with 7 bases in between. The germline CDR1 and CDR2 sequences are ENHRY and SYGVKD. CDR3 region: CAISERLNNEQFF. CDR3 in DNA: TGTGCCATCAGTGAGAGACTGAACAATGAGCAGTTCTTC.

V usage is TRBV28 and J usage is TRBJ2-7; 12 bases line up with TRBD1. Germline CDR1 MDHEN, CDR2 SYDVKM. The CDR3 sequence is 15 residues long. The V and J ends lost 6 bases and 7 bases, in that order; junction bases with no gene match: 10. As DNA, the CDR3 is TGTGCCAGCAGCCCTCCGGGACAGGGGGCTGGTGAGCAGTACTTC. Protein product: CASSPPGQGAGEQYF.